Listed below are T cell receptor beta chains from one sample, sequenced in a study of human T cells and chemical hapten exposure. MiXCR, applied by TCRdb to the RACE reads, yields one record per CDR3 protein. The sample consists of tens of thousands of distinct CDR3 sequences, about 10% of them appearing once. The sequencing here drew on whole blood, taken in connection with sensitization to the hapten diphenylcyclopropenone (DPC). The receptors shown here come from a man aged 35 to 55 with alopecia areata. Some clones in this sample may be carry-over from other donors' samples. Each CDR3 is given with its conserved first and last residue. D genes are given only for firm matches. Expanded clones are given a class, and other clones once, few, many or no size at all.

cdr3_length	d_call	j_call	v_call	clone_size	cdr3_nt	cdr3_aa
14	-	TRBJ2-5	TRBV5-1	few	TGCGCCAGCAGCTTGGAACAGCCCCAAGAGACCCAGTACTTC	CASSLEQPQETQYF
18	TRBD2	TRBJ2-5	TRBV4-3	few	TGCGCCAGCAGCCAAGAAGCGCCGAGGACTAGCGGCCAAGAGACCCAGTACTTC	CASSQEAPRTSGQETQYF
17	-	TRBJ1-1	TRBV7-8	-	TGTGCCAGCAGCCCTTGGGAGGGGCCAGGGTTGAACACTGAAGCTTTCTTT	CASSPWEGPGLNTEAFF
15	-	TRBJ2-1	TRBV6-1	many	TGTGCCAGCAGTGAAGCGGATGGTACCTACAATGAGCAGTTCTTC	CASSEADGTYNEQFF
14	-	TRBJ1-5	TRBV6-2/TRBV6-3	few	TGTGCCAGCAGATGGGACAATAGCAATCAGCCCCAGCATTTT	CASRWDNSNQPQHF
14	-	TRBJ2-5	TRBV2	few	TGTGCCAGCAGTGACTCGCTCGCGGAAGAGACCCAGTACTTC	CASSDSLAEETQYF
15	-	TRBJ1-4	TRBV4-1	many	TGCGCCAGCAGCCCAAGGACAGAATTAAATGAAAAACTGTTTTTT	CASSPRTELNEKLFF
16	-	TRBJ2-3	TRBV24-1	-	TGTGCCACCACTCTTCCCCAACTCACAGGAGCAGATACGCAGTATTTT	CATTLPQLTGADTQYF
14	TRBD1	TRBJ2-7	TRBV28	few	TGTGCCAGCAGTATGGACAGGGGCCCCTACGAGCAGTACTTC	CASSMDRGPYEQYF
16	-	TRBJ1-1	TRBV28	few	TGTGCCAGCAGTTCCCCAACGGGACAAAGGGGCACTGAAGCTTTCTTT	CASSSPTGQRGTEAFF
16	-	TRBJ2-1	TRBV18	few	TGTGCCAGCTCACCACCCCAGCCGCCGGCCTACAATGAGCAGTTCTTC	CASSPPQPPAYNEQFF
15	TRBD2	TRBJ2-1	TRBV20-1	few	TGCAGTGCTAGAGATCTGGGACTAGCCTACAATGAGCAGTTCTTC	CSARDLGLAYNEQFF
14	TRBD2	TRBJ2-2	TRBV12-3/TRBV12-4	-	TGTGCCAGCAGCCTCACTAGCGGCACCGGGGAGCTGTTTTTT	CASSLTSGTGELFF
12	-	TRBJ1-1	TRBV6-2/TRBV6-3	many	TGTGCCAGCAGTTACTATAGCACTGAAGCTTTCTTT	CASSYYSTEAFF
12	-	TRBJ1-1	TRBV29-1	many	TGCAGCGTTGAAGATCCAGGGGATGAAGCTTTCTTT	CSVEDPGDEAFF
13	-	TRBJ2-7	TRBV7-9	many	TGTGCCAGCAGCTTAGGACAGACTCCCTGCCCTAACTTC	CASSLGQTPCPNF
15	-	TRBJ1-6	TRBV4-2	-	TGTGCCAGCAGCCAAGAGGGGGGCCTGAATTCACCCCTCCACTTT	CASSQEGGLNSPLHF
16	TRBD2	TRBJ2-1	TRBV6-2/TRBV6-3	few	TGTGCCAGCAGTTACGCCACTAGCGGGAGTCACAATGAGCAGTTCTTC	CASSYATSGSHNEQFF
16	TRBD1	TRBJ1-1	TRBV4-1	-	TGCGCCAGCGTGTATGGGACAGGCACCATGAACACTGAAGCTTTCTTT	CASVYGTGTMNTEAFF
14	TRBD2	TRBJ2-2	TRBV12-3/TRBV12-4	-	TGTGCCAGCACATGGGGGGGTTCCACCGGGGAGCTGTTTTTT	CASTWGGSTGELFF
14	-	TRBJ2-2	TRBV4-3	few	TGCGCCAGCAGCCAAGAAGGGTCGGCCGGGGAGCTGTTTTTT	CASSQEGSAGELFF
12	-	TRBJ2-5	TRBV29-1	-	TGCAGCGTTGGACAGAAACAAGAGACCCAGTACTTC	CSVGQKQETQYF
14	-	TRBJ2-1	TRBV12-3/TRBV12-4	-	TGTGCCAGCAGCTACCAGGACCTGACGGGTGAGCAGTTCTTC	CASSYQDLTGEQFF
15	-	TRBJ2-3	TRBV2	-	TGTGCCAGCAGTCTAGACAGGTCTAGCACAGATACGCAGTATTTT	CASSLDRSSTDTQYF
15	-	TRBJ2-3	TRBV5-1	medium-sized	TGCGCCAGCAGCTCCCCCCGACTGACCGTTGATACGCAGTATTTT	CASSSPRLTVDTQYF